The sequence of this TCR beta chain was determined in a study of PD-L1 blockade in urothelial cancer. Synthetic spike-ins, TCR analog templates, were added into each PCR. Using immunoSEQ multiplex PCR, the repertoire was profiled, and TCRdb retains in-frame clones only, with some absent. The sample includes 68,000 or so clones, around 81% seen only once; the top ten take more than 5.5%. The junction had 4 bases not matched to a gene; V was cut back by 4 bases and J by 3 bases. This CDR3 has 15 residues. Germline lookup yields CDR1 SGHDN and CDR2 FVKESK. The time point denotes: pretreatment peripheral blood. Patients were living with locally advanced or metastatic urothelial carcinoma. Pretreatment and on-treatment blood mononuclear cell samples were taken, totaling between 1 and 8 time points per patient.

The TCR comes from a man aged 65 to 85 with urothelial cancer. This chain joins TRBV14 and TRBJ2-2; 8 positions agree with TRBD1. The sequenced sample was PBMCs, obtained around atezolizumab (anti-PD-L1) treatment. CDR3 sequence (DNA): TGTGCCAGCAGCCCGGGACAGGAGGACACCGGGGAGCTGTTTTTT. It encodes CASSPGQEDTGELFF.